This T cell receptor (beta chain) is from a study of blood T cell repertoires in COVID-19. Assay used: immunoSEQ multiplex PCR; TCRdb lists only in-frame clones, some missing. Here the sample spans around 110,000 clones, 80% to 85% being singletons. This clone was detected once. Different DNA sequences within this sample yield the same CDR3. The CDR3 loop spans 15 amino acids. In germline, CDR1 is LNHDA, CDR2 SQIVND (reference sequence). The V and J ends lost 1 base and 7 bases, in that order; junction bases with no gene match: 7. Resolution of symptoms, clearance, or two negative PCRs was present in recovered Cohort 3 donors.

The clonotype comes from a woman aged 30 to 39 who had recovered from COVID-19. Sequenced input: PBMCs or T cells enriched from blood (not recorded which). V usage is TRBV19 and J usage is TRBJ1-5; the match to TRBD1 covers 7 bases. This CDR3 is CASSIGRQGGQPQHF. The CDR3 DNA is TGTGCCAGTAGTATAGGCCGACAGGGCGGGCAGCCCCAGCATTTT.